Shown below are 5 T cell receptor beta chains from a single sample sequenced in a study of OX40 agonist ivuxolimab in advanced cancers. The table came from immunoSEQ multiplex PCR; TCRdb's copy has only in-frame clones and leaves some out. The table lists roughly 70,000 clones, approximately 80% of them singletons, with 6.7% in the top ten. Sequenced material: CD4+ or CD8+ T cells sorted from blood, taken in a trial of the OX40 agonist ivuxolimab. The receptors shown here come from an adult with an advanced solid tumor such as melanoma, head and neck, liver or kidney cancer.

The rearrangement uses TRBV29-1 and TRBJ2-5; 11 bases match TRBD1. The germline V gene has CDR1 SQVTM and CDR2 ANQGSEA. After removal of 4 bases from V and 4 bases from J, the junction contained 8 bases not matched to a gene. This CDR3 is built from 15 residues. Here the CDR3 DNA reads TGCAGCGTTGTATTGGGGACAGGGGGTGGAGAGACCCAGTACTTC. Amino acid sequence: CSVVLGTGGGETQYF.

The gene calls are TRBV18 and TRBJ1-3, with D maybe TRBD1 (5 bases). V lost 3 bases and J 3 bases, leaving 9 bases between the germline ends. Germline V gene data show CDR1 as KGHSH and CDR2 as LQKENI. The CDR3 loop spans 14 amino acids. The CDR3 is CASSPADIGNTIYF. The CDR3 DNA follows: TGTGCCAGCTCACCCGCGGACATTGGAAACACCATATATTTT.

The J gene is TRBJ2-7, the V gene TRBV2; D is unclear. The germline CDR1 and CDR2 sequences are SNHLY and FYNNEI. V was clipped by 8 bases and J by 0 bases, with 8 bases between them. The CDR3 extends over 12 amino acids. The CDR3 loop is CASGTGSYEQYF. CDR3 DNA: TGTGCCAGCGGAACGGGCTCCTACGAGCAGTACTTC.

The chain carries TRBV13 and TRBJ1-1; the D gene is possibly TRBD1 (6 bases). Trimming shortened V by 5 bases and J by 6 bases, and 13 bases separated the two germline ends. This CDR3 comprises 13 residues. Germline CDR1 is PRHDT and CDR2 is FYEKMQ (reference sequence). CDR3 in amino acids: CASSLFKGAEAFF. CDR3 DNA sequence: TGTGCCAGCAGCCTCTTTAAGGGGGCTGAAGCTTTCTTT. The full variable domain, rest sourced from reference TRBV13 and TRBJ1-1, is AAGVIQSPRHLIKEKRETATLKCYPIPRHDTVYWYQQGPGQDPQFLISFYEKMQSDKGSIPDRFSAQQFSDYHSELNMSSLELGDSALYFCASSLFKGAEAFFGQGTRLTVV.

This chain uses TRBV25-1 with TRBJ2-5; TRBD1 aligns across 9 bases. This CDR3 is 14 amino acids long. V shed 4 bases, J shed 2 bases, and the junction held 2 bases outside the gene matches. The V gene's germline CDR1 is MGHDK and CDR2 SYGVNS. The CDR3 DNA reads TGTGCCAGCAGTGGAGACAGGGGGCAAGAGACCCAGTACTTC. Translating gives CASSGDRGQETQYF.